The TCR beta chain described here comes from a study of T cells in Graves' hyperthyroidism and ophthalmopathy. This clonotype has at least ten counts. Antigen unknown. Researchers amplified the TCR beta CDR3 regions from RNA transcripts. The HTBI primer set drove a first-round RT-PCR of the TCR CDR3. TCRdb reprocessed the multiplex PCR reads via MiXCR and lists one record per CDR3 protein. Of 500,000 to 650,000 distinct CDR3 sequences in the sample, just under 20% were seen once. The CDR3 contains 14 residues. The trim removed 11 bases at V and 3 bases at J, leaving 12 bases unmatched. Germline V CDR1 and CDR2: SEHNR, FQNEAQ (reference sequence). General study points: Most expanded thyroid clonotypes above 0.001 also appeared in blood.

This chain connects TRBV7-9 to TRBJ2-7; TRBD1 aligns across 8 bases. The clonotype was recovered from a man aged 35-49 years with Graves' ophthalmopathy. Sequencing was carried out using blood. The CDR3: CACSKTGDVYEQYF. In DNA form, the CDR3 reads TGTGCCTGCTCAAAGACAGGGGACGTCTACGAGCAGTACTTC.